Listed below are T cell receptor beta chains from one sample, sequenced in a study of blood T cell repertoires in COVID-19. Measured with immunoSEQ multiplex PCR; TCRdb has only the in-frame clones, and not every one. This sample has 320,000 or so clones, with approximately 88% found just once. The sample was PBMCs or T cells enriched from blood (not recorded which). The receptors shown here come from a man aged 25 to 40 who had recovered from COVID-19. Each CDR3 is given with its conserved first and last residue. The D gene is left open where the match is weak. Rows give clone size only sometimes, using once, few, many, or a class for an expanded clone.

j_gene	len	v_gene	d_gene	abundance	CDR3aa	CDR3nt
TRBJ1-6	19	TRBV6-2/TRBV6-3	NA	NA	CASSYNARLQGSYNSPLHF	TGTGCCAGCAGTTACAACGCTAGGTTACAGGGCTCCTATAATTCACCCCTCCACTTT
TRBJ2-7	15	TRBV7-9	NA	NA	CASSPRDSPWGEQYF	TGTGCCAGCAGCCCGCGGGACAGCCCCTGGGGCGAGCAGTACTTC
TRBJ2-1	12	TRBV30	NA	once	CAWSYRGNEQFF	TGTGCCTGGTCGTACCGGGGCAATGAGCAGTTCTTC
TRBJ2-7	15	TRBV5-4	TRBD2	once	CASSSGLAGNYEQYF	TGTGCCAGCAGCTCCGGACTAGCGGGAAACTACGAGCAGTACTTC
TRBJ2-2	12	TRBV10-2	NA	NA	CASSIAAGELFF	TGCGCCAGCAGTATAGCCGCCGGGGAGCTGTTTTTT
TRBJ2-3	15	TRBV11-2	NA	NA	CASSLLPHSADTQYF	TGTGCCAGCAGCTTATTGCCCCACTCCGCAGATACGCAGTATTTT
TRBJ1-1	15	TRBV6-5	TRBD1	NA	CASSYSTGANTEAFF	TGTGCCAGCAGTTACTCGACAGGGGCGAACACTGAAGCTTTCTTT
TRBJ2-5	14	TRBV6-5	NA	NA	CASSHGSNQETQYF	TGTGCCAGCAGCCACGGGTCAAACCAAGAGACCCAGTACTTC
TRBJ1-6	14	TRBV19	TRBD1	NA	CASSSTGLGSPLHF	TGTGCCAGTAGTTCGACAGGGCTCGGTTCACCCCTCCACTTT
TRBJ1-2	13	TRBV28	TRBD1	NA	CASSEIQGTGYTF	TGTGCCAGCAGCGAAATACAGGGGACTGGCTACACCTTC
TRBJ1-3	14	TRBV3-1/TRBV3-2	NA	few	CASSQTTAGNTIYF	TGTGCCAGCAGCCAAACGACAGCAGGAAACACCATATATTTT
TRBJ1-2	14	TRBV5-1	NA	NA	CASSLVQGGDGYTF	TGCGCCAGCAGCTTGGTTCAGGGAGGGGATGGCTACACCTTC
TRBJ1-5	11	TRBV28	NA	NA	CASSGHQPQHF	TGTGCCAGCAGCGGTCATCAGCCCCAGCATTTT
TRBJ1-2	16	TRBV28	NA	NA	CASSQNRDPGGYGYTF	TGTGCCAGCAGCCAAAACCGGGACCCCGGGGGCTATGGCTACACCTTC
TRBJ1-4	15	TRBV19	NA	NA	CASSRLLESREKLFF	TGTGCCAGTAGCCGTCTTTTGGAGTCTAGGGAAAAACTGTTTTTT
TRBJ2-7	14	TRBV5-5	TRBD1	NA	CASSWGQGLYEQYF	TGTGCCAGCAGCTGGGGACAGGGGCTCTACGAGCAGTACTTC
TRBJ2-5	15	TRBV14	NA	NA	CASSQVKGVAETQYF	TGTGCCAGCAGCCAAGTGAAGGGGGTTGCGGAGACCCAGTACTTC
TRBJ1-3	13	TRBV5-1	NA	NA	CASGTGAGNTIYF	TGCGCCAGCGGAACGGGTGCTGGAAACACCATATATTTT
TRBJ2-3	14	TRBV7-3	TRBD2	few	CASSFSGGTDTQYF	TGTGCCAGCAGCTTTAGCGGGGGGACAGATACGCAGTATTTT
TRBJ2-7	13	TRBV5-1	TRBD1	NA	CASTGQGAGEQYF	TGCGCCAGCACCGGACAGGGGGCGGGGGAGCAGTACTTC
TRBJ1-3	14	TRBV18	TRBD1	NA	CASSPDRAENTIYF	TGTGCCAGCTCCCCGGACAGGGCGGAAAACACCATATATTTT
TRBJ1-2	13	TRBV7-8	NA	NA	CASRRTTGNGYTF	TGTGCCAGCAGGAGAACTACAGGTAATGGCTACACCTTC
TRBJ1-4	16	TRBV6-1	TRBD1	NA	CASSGRTGTGNEKLFF	TGTGCCAGCAGTGGACGGACAGGGACAGGGAATGAAAAACTGTTTTTT
TRBJ1-2	14	TRBV10-3	TRBD1	NA	CANSNRDSNYGYTF	TGTGCCAACTCTAACCGGGACAGTAACTATGGCTACACCTTC
TRBJ2-2	16	TRBV7-6	TRBD2	NA	CASSRSGGADTGELFF	TGTGCCAGCAGCCGTAGCGGGGGGGCGGACACCGGGGAGCTGTTTTTT
TRBJ1-2	15	TRBV4-1	NA	NA	CASSQVLQGNYGYTF	TGCGCCAGCAGCCAAGTGCTACAGGGCAACTATGGCTACACCTTC
TRBJ1-3	16	TRBV6-1	NA	NA	CASSEEGTLSGNTIYF	TGTGCCAGCAGTGAAGAGGGGACACTCTCTGGAAACACCATATATTTT